This is a list of T cell receptor beta chains from one sample in a study of blood T cell repertoires in COVID-19. Measured with immunoSEQ multiplex PCR; TCRdb has only the in-frame clones, and not every one. The repertoire has about 290,000 clones, 89% of them found once; the top ten carry less than 2%. The sample was PBMCs or T cells enriched from blood (not recorded which). The receptors were gathered from a woman aged 40 to 50 who had recovered from COVID-19. CDR3s include the opening cysteine and the closing phenylalanine or tryptophan. A D gene is named only where the DNA matches it firmly. Rows give clone size only sometimes, using once, few, many, or a class for an expanded clone.

v_call: TRBV3-1/TRBV3-2
clone_size: .
j_call: TRBJ2-7
d_call: TRBD1
cdr3_nt: TGTGCCAGCAGCCAAGTACCCGGACAGGGTGATTCCTACGAGCAGTACTTC
cdr3_aa: CASSQVPGQGDSYEQYF

v_call: TRBV6-1
clone_size: .
j_call: TRBJ1-4
d_call: .
cdr3_nt: TGTGCCAGCAGTGAAGCGGCGCCAGGGTACGCAACTAATGAAAAACTGTTTTTT
cdr3_aa: CASSEAAPGYATNEKLFF

v_call: TRBV18
clone_size: .
j_call: TRBJ1-2
d_call: TRBD1
cdr3_nt: TGTGCCAGCTCACCCCTGGACAGGGGGGGGGACTATGGCTACACCTTC
cdr3_aa: CASSPLDRGGDYGYTF

v_call: TRBV10-1
clone_size: .
j_call: TRBJ2-1
d_call: .
cdr3_nt: TGCGCCAGCAGTGAGTCGTTGGCAGGGAAGTACAATGAGCAGTTCTTC
cdr3_aa: CASSESLAGKYNEQFF

v_call: TRBV27
clone_size: .
j_call: TRBJ2-1
d_call: .
cdr3_nt: TGTGCCAGCAGCAACCACAAGACGTTTGGGGCTAGCTCCTACAATGAGCAGTTCTTC
cdr3_aa: CASSNHKTFGASSYNEQFF

v_call: TRBV25-1
clone_size: .
j_call: TRBJ1-2
d_call: TRBD1
cdr3_nt: TGTGCCAGCAGTCGAACCACAGGGGTCTATGGCTACACCTTC
cdr3_aa: CASSRTTGVYGYTF

v_call: TRBV27
clone_size: .
j_call: TRBJ2-3
d_call: .
cdr3_nt: TGTGCCAGCAGTCACAACACAGATACGCAGTATTTT
cdr3_aa: CASSHNTDTQYF

v_call: TRBV30
clone_size: .
j_call: TRBJ1-3
d_call: .
cdr3_nt: TGTGCCTGGAGTGTACTATCCAGGGCCGGTGGAAACACCATATATTTT
cdr3_aa: CAWSVLSRAGGNTIYF

v_call: TRBV27
clone_size: .
j_call: TRBJ2-3
d_call: TRBD2
cdr3_nt: TGTGCCAGCAGCCGGGGGGATCAAGATACGCAGTATTTT
cdr3_aa: CASSRGDQDTQYF

v_call: TRBV27
clone_size: .
j_call: TRBJ2-3
d_call: .
cdr3_nt: TGTGCCAGCAGTTTAGCGGCCACCGCCGATACGCAGTATTTT
cdr3_aa: CASSLAATADTQYF

v_call: TRBV6-5
clone_size: .
j_call: TRBJ1-3
d_call: .
cdr3_nt: TGTGCCAGCAGCGCGGGGTTCTCTGGAAACACCATATATTTT
cdr3_aa: CASSAGFSGNTIYF

v_call: TRBV4-2
clone_size: .
j_call: TRBJ1-3
d_call: .
cdr3_nt: TGTGCCAGCAGCCAAGCCACTATTGGGGGAAACACCATATATTTT
cdr3_aa: CASSQATIGGNTIYF

v_call: TRBV5-1
clone_size: .
j_call: TRBJ1-1
d_call: .
cdr3_nt: TGCGCCAGCAGCTTGGAAGGGGCGATGGGATTTACTGAAGCTTTCTTT
cdr3_aa: CASSLEGAMGFTEAFF

v_call: TRBV10-2
clone_size: .
j_call: TRBJ1-5
d_call: .
cdr3_nt: TGCGCCAGCAGTACAGGGAAAGGTAATCAGCCCCAGCATTTT
cdr3_aa: CASSTGKGNQPQHF

v_call: TRBV7-9
clone_size: .
j_call: TRBJ1-2
d_call: .
cdr3_nt: TGTGCCAGCAGCCGCAGGGTGGACTATGGCTACACCTTC
cdr3_aa: CASSRRVDYGYTF

v_call: TRBV7-3
clone_size: .
j_call: TRBJ2-3
d_call: TRBD1
cdr3_nt: TGTGCCAGCACAGACAGGGGGGCAGGAGATACGCAGTATTTT
cdr3_aa: CASTDRGAGDTQYF

v_call: TRBV2
clone_size: .
j_call: TRBJ2-7
d_call: .
cdr3_nt: TGTGCCAGCGGCAGGAACTACGAGCAGTACTTC
cdr3_aa: CASGRNYEQYF

v_call: TRBV7-8
clone_size: once
j_call: TRBJ2-7
d_call: .
cdr3_nt: TGTGCCAGCAGCTTAGAGCCTGGGAGCTACGAGCAGTACTTC
cdr3_aa: CASSLEPGSYEQYF

v_call: TRBV19
clone_size: .
j_call: TRBJ2-1
d_call: .
cdr3_nt: TGTGCCAGTAGTCCCTCCCGGGGGAACAATGAGCAGTTCTTC
cdr3_aa: CASSPSRGNNEQFF

v_call: TRBV19
clone_size: .
j_call: TRBJ1-3
d_call: TRBD1
cdr3_nt: TGTGCCAGTAGTATAATAGGCGCCAGGGGGCTTGGAAACACCATATATTTT
cdr3_aa: CASSIIGARGLGNTIYF

v_call: TRBV15
clone_size: .
j_call: TRBJ2-1
d_call: TRBD2
cdr3_nt: TGTGCCACCAGCAGAGCTCGCGGGGGGTACAATGAGCAGTTCTTC
cdr3_aa: CATSRARGGYNEQFF

v_call: TRBV18
clone_size: .
j_call: TRBJ1-1
d_call: TRBD1
cdr3_nt: TGTGCCAGCTCGCTTGCCACAGGGGGCGGAAGCACTGAAGCTTTCTTT
cdr3_aa: CASSLATGGGSTEAFF

v_call: TRBV2
clone_size: .
j_call: TRBJ1-5
d_call: .
cdr3_nt: TGTGCCAGCGGGATGGGAGAGGGCAATCAGCCCCAGCATTTT
cdr3_aa: CASGMGEGNQPQHF

v_call: TRBV7-6
clone_size: once
j_call: TRBJ2-5
d_call: TRBD2
cdr3_nt: TGTGCCAGCAGCTTAAGGCGGGGAGGGGAGACCCAGTACTTC
cdr3_aa: CASSLRRGGETQYF

v_call: TRBV6-5
clone_size: few
j_call: TRBJ1-1
d_call: .
cdr3_nt: TGTGCCAGCGGTCCTGGCAGTAACACTGAAGCTTTCTTT
cdr3_aa: CASGPGSNTEAFF

v_call: TRBV5-8
clone_size: .
j_call: TRBJ2-6
d_call: .
cdr3_nt: TGTGCCAGCAGCTTGAATTACGGTTTGCCTGGGGCCAACGTCCTGACTTTC
cdr3_aa: CASSLNYGLPGANVLTF

v_call: TRBV11-2
clone_size: .
j_call: TRBJ2-7
d_call: TRBD2
cdr3_nt: TGTGCCAGCAGCTCCCCGACTAGCGGGAGTGTATACGAGCAGTACTTC
cdr3_aa: CASSSPTSGSVYEQYF

v_call: TRBV11-2
clone_size: .
j_call: TRBJ1-2
d_call: .
cdr3_nt: TGTGCCAGCAGCTTAGATCCGGACTACCTAATCTATGGCTACACCTTC
cdr3_aa: CASSLDPDYLIYGYTF

v_call: TRBV5-1
clone_size: .
j_call: TRBJ1-3
d_call: .
cdr3_nt: TGCGCCAGCAGCAGTGGCATTTATGGAAACACCATATATTTT
cdr3_aa: CASSSGIYGNTIYF

v_call: TRBV5-1
clone_size: .
j_call: TRBJ1-1
d_call: .
cdr3_nt: TGCGCCAGCAGCTTGGAACGATGGGAGACTGAAGCTTTCTTT
cdr3_aa: CASSLERWETEAFF

v_call: TRBV7-2
clone_size: .
j_call: TRBJ1-2
d_call: .
cdr3_nt: TGTGCCAGCAGCCCCCCTAAAACAGGGTTTTTTCCCCATAACTATGGCTACACCTTC
cdr3_aa: CASSPPKTGFFPHNYGYTF